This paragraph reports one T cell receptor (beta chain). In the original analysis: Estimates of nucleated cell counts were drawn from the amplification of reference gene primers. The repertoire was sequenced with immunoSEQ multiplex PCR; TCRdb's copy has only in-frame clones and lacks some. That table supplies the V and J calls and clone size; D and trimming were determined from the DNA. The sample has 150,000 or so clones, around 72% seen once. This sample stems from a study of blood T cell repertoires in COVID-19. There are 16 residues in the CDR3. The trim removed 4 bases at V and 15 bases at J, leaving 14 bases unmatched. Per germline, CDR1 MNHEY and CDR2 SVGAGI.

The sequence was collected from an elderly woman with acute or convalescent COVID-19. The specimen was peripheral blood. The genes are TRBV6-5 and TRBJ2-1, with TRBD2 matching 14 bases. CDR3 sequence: CASSSLPGLAGAVRFF. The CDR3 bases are TGTGCCAGCAGTTCCCTGCCGGGACTAGCGGGAGCCGTCCGGTTCTTC.